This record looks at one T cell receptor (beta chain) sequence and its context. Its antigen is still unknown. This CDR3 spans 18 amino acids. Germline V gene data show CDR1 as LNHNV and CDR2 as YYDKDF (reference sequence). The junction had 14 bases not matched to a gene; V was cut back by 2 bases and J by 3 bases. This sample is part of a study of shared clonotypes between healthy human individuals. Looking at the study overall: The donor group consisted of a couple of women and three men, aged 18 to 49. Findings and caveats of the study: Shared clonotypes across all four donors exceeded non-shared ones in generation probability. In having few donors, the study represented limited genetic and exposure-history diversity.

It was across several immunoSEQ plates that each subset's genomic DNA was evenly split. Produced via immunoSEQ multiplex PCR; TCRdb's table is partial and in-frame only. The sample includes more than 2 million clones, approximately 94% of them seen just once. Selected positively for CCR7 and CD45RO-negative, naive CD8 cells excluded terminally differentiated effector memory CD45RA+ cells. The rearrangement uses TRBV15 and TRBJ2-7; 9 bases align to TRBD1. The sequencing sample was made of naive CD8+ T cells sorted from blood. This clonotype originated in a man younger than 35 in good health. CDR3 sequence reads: CATSRTNVKGQGSYEQYF. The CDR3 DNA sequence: TGTGCCACCAGCAGAACTAACGTAAAGGGACAGGGTAGCTACGAGCAGTACTTC.